One T cell receptor (beta chain) is described in this entry. This entry is derived from a study of identical twins. TCRdb analysed the 5' RACE reads with MiXCR anew, one entry per CDR3 protein. The table has roughly 350,000 distinct CDR3 sequences, over 9% seen once. The same data also went into a second study, on yellow fever vaccine responses in identical twins.

The receptor was isolated from a woman aged 18-29 years in good health. The sequenced sample consisted of CD8+ T cells sorted from blood.

The CDR3 is CASSSKREAPYEQYF. The DNA of the CDR3 is TGTGCCAGCAGCTCGAAGCGGGAGGCCCCCTACGAGCAGTACTTC. This chain joins TRBV5-6 and TRBJ2-7; 9 bases are a match to TRBD2. The CDR3 loop spans 15 amino acids. Germline V CDR1 and CDR2: SGHDT, YYEEEE. The V segment lost 3 bases and the J segment 2 bases; nucleotides outside the gene matches: 6.